Below, one TCR beta chain is given with its context. Its specificity is not known. The data were taken from a study of post-analysis software for immune sequencing data. In the study overall: The study covered relapsing-remitting, secondary progressive and progressive-relapsing courses of multiple sclerosis.

V lost 3 bases and J lost 9, with 12 bases in between. Germline CDR1 reads LGHDT; CDR2 reads YNNKEL (reference sequence). CDR3 size: 13 residues. Tagging with unique molecular identifiers was a feature of the TCR beta cDNA libraries. There were about 0.85 to 11 million T cells, and 510,000 or so cDNA molecules came from them. One entry per CDR3 protein results from TCRdb running MiXCR on the PCR reads. The sample carries about 430,000 distinct CDR3 sequences, 39% recorded once. Study-wide results and limits: Patients used four to six TRBV segments, including TRBV5-6, TRBV5-1 and TRBV20-1, more often than controls. Normalized Chao1 diversity was significantly lower in multiple sclerosis patients than in controls.

Sequenced input: blood. The gene calls are TRBV3-1 and TRBJ2-1; D gene uncertain. This sequence was found in a girl aged 2-10 years with multiple sclerosis. CDR3 in amino acids: CASSHEIGAEQFF. DNA of the CDR3: TGTGCCAGCAGCCATGAAATTGGAGCTGAGCAGTTCTTC.